This record covers a single T cell receptor beta chain. Its matching antigen is unknown. Only in-frame clones appear in the TCRdb table, and some are missing; sequencing was by immunoSEQ multiplex PCR. This sample's table reports about 30,000 clones. The data originate from a study of T cells in women clearing cervical HPV infection. About the study: Controls gave blood once infection was undetectable; cases at lesion identification.

Study-wide results and limits: Effector/memory and HPV-specific T cells were not isolated, and association timing is unknown. A classifier using richness and V gene abundances reached an AUC of 0.7 to 0.9.

The receptor's source is a woman between 18 and 70 years old with a cervical HPV16 infection that either progressed to CIN3+ or cleared (not recorded which). What was sequenced was blood buffy coat.

Partial CDR3 DNA: TGTGCCAGCAGCCCCCGATCCCAGACAGGGGGGAAAGCCGGGGAG. It yields the protein CASSPRSQTGGKAGE. The CDR3, in full, reads CASSPRSQTGGKAGELFF. The rearrangement uses TRBV7-6 and TRBJ2-2; 9 bases map to TRBD1. With the read ending 3 residues before the CDR3 end, the germline J gene is used to fill in that end. Germline V CDR1 and CDR2: SGHVS, FNYEAQ. The CDR3 spans 18 residues. The ends lost 5 bases at V and 6 bases at J; junction bases unmatched: 16.